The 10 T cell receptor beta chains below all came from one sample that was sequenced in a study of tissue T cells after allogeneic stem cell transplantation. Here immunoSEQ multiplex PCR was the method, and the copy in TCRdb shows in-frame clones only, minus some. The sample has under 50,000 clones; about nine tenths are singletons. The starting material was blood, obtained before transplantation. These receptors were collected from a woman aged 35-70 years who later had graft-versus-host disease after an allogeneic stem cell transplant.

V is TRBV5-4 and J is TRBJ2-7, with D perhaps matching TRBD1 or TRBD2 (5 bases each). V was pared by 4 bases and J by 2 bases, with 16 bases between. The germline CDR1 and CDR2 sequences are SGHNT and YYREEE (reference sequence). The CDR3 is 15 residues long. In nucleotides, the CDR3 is TGTGCCAGCAGCGGGGGACCGCCCCCAACCTACGAGCAGTACTTC. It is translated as CASSGGPPPTYEQYF.

The CDR3 loop reads CASSVREFSYEQYF. Written as DNA, the CDR3 is TGTGCCAGCAGCGTGCGGGAGTTCTCCTACGAGCAGTACTTC. The rearrangement links TRBV6-5 to TRBJ2-7; 7 bases map to TRBD2. Germline V lookup: CDR1 MNHEY, CDR2 SVGAGI. V trimming: 6 bases; J trimming: 0 bases; junction bases outside the gene matches: 5. This CDR3 comprises 14 residues.

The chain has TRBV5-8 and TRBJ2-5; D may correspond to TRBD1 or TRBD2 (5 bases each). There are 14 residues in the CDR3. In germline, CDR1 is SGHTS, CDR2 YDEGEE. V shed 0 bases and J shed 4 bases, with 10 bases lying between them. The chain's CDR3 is CASSLVFGGETQYF. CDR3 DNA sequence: TGTGCCAGCAGCTTGGTCTTTGGGGGAGAGACCCAGTACTTC.

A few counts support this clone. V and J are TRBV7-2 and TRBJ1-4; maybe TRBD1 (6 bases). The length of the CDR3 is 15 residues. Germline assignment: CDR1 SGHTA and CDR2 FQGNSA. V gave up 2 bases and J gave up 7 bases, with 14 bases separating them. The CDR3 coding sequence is TGTGCCAGCAGCTTATCACAGGGCGGGAGTGAAAAACTGTTTTTT. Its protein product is CASSLSQGGSEKLFF.

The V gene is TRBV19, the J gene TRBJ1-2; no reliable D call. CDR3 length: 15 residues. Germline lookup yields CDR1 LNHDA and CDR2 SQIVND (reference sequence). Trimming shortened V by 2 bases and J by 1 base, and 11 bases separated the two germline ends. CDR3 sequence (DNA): TGTGCCAGTAGTATACGGCACAGCGGTAACTATGGCTACACCTTC. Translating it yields CASSIRHSGNYGYTF.

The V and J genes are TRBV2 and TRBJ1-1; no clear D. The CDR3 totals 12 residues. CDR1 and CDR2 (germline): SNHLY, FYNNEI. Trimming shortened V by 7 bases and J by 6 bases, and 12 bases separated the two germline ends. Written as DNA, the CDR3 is TGTGCCAGCACTGACGAAATACCTGAAGCTTTCTTT. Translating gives CASTDEIPEAFF.

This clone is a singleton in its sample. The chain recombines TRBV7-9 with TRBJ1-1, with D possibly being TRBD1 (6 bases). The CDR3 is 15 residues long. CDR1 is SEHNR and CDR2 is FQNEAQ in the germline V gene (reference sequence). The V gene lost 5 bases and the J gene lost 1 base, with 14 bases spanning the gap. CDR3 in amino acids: CASSVYREQNTEAFF. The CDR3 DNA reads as TGTGCCAGCAGCGTTTACAGGGAGCAGAACACTGAAGCTTTCTTT.

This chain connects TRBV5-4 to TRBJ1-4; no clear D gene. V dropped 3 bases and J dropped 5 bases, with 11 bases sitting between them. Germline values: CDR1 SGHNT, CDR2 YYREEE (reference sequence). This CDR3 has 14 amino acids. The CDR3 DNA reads TGTGCCAGCAGCTCGTCGGCAGAGAATGAAAAACTGTTTTTT. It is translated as CASSSSAENEKLFF.

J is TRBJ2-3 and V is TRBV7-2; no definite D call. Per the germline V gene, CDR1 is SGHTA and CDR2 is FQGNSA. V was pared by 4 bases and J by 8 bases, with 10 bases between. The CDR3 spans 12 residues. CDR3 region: CASSSYQGTQYF. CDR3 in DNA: TGTGCCAGCAGCTCCTATCAAGGTACGCAGTATTTT.

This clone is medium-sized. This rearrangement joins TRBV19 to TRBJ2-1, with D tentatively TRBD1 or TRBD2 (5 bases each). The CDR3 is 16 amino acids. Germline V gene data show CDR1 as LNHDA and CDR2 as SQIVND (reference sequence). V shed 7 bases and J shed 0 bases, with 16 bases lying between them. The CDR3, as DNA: TGTGCCAGTACCCCAAAACGGGGCGACTCCTACAATGAGCAGTTCTTC. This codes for CASTPKRGDSYNEQFF.